Only a few counts were recorded for the clone carrying this T cell receptor (beta chain). Antigen unknown. This record comes from a study of beta chain features in type 1 diabetes. Study as a whole: When patients were set against healthy donors, age, gender and cell yields were similar. Study-wide points: Patients with Type 1 diabetes showed moderately but significantly shorter TCRB CDR3s in all four CD4+ subsets. Naive, central memory and Treg TCRB repertoires appeared more alike in patients than in healthy donors.

The isolated RNA, all of it, was reverse transcribed, so expressed TCRB transcripts were what got sequenced. Sequenced by immunoSEQ multiplex PCR; TCRdb stores in-frame clones only, minus some. The sample holds approximately 100,000 clones, 28% seen once. A single heparinised blood sample, averaging approximately 0.12 L, was obtained per donor. Based on CD45RO/CCR7/CD25/CD127/CD95/CD27, CD4+ regulatory, stem cell-like memory, naive and central memory cells were sorted. Germline values: CDR1 SGHAT, CDR2 FQNNGV. Deletions cut 3 bases from V and 5 bases from J, with 17 bases between. The CDR3 runs to 15 residues.

Sequenced sample: central memory CD4+ T cells from blood. This clonotype was obtained from a young woman with type 1 diabetes. The J gene is TRBJ2-7, the V gene TRBV11-2, with a tentative D call TRBD2 (6 bases). The CDR3 here is CASSLEGRGLNEQYF. The CDR3 coding sequence is TGTGCCAGCAGCTTGGAGGGTCGAGGGCTTAACGAGCAGTACTTC. The full variable domain, completed using reference TRBV11-2 and TRBJ2-7, is EAGVAQSPRYKIIEKRQSVAFWCNPISGHATLYWYQQILGQGPKLLIQFQNNGVVDDSQLPKDRFSAERLKGVDSTLKIQPAKLEDSAVYLCASSLEGRGLNEQYFGPGTRLTVT.